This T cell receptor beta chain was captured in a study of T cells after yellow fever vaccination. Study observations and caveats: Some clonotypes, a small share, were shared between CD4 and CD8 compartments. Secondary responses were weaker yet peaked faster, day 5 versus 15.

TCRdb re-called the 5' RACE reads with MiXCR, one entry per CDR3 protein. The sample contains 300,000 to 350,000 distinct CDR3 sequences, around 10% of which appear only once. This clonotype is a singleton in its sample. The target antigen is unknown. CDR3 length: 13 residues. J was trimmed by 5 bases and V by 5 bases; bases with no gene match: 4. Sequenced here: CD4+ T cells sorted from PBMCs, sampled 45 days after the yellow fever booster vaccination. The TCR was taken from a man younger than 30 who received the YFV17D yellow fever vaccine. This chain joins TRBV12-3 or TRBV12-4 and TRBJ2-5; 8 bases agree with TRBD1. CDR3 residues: CASSQGAIETQYF. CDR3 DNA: TGTGCCAGCAGTCAGGGGGCTATCGAGACCCAGTACTTC.